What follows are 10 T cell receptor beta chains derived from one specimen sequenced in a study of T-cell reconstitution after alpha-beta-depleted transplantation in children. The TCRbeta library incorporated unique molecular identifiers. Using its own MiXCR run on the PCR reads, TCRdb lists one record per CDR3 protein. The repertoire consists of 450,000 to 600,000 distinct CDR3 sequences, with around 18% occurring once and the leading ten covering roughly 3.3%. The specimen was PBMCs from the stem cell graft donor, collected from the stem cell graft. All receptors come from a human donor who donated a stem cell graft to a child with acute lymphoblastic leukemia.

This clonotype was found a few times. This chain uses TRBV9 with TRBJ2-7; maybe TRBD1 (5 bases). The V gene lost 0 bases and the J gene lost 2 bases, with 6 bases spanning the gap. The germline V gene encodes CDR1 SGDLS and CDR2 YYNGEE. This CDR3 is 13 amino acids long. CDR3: CASSVGTTYEQYF. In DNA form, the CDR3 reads TGTGCCAGCAGCGTAGGGACAACCTACGAGCAGTACTTC.

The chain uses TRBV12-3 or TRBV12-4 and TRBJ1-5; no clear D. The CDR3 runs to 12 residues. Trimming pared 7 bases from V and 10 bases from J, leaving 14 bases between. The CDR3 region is CASTLGPRPQHF. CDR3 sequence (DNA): TGTGCCAGCACCCTCGGACCAAGACCCCAGCATTTT.

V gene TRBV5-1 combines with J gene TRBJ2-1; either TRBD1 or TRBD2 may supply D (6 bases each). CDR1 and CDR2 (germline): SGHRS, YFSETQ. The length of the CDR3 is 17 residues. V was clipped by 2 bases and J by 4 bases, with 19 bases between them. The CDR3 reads CASSFFASGAGYNEQFF. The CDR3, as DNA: TGCGCCAGCAGCTTTTTTGCCTCAGGGGCGGGATACAATGAGCAGTTCTTC.

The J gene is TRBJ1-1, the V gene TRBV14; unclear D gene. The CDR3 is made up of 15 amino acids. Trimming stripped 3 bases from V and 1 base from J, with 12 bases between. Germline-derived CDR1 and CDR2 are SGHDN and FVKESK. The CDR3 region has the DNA TGTGCCAGCAGCCAGCTACAGACCGCGAACACTGAAGCTTTCTTT. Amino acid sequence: CASSQLQTANTEAFF.

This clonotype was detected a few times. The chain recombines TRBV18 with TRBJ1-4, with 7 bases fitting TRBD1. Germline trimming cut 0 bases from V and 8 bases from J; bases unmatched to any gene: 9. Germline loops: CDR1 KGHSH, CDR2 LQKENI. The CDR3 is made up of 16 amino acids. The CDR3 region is CASSPPVSGGDEKLFF. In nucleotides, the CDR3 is TGTGCCAGCTCACCACCGGTCTCAGGGGGGGACGAAAAACTGTTTTTT.

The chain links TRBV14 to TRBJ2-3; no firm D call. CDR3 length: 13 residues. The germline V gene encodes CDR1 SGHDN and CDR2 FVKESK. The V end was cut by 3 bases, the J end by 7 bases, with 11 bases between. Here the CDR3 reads CASSHLWEHTQYF. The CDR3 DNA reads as TGTGCCAGCAGCCATCTCTGGGAACATACGCAGTATTTT.

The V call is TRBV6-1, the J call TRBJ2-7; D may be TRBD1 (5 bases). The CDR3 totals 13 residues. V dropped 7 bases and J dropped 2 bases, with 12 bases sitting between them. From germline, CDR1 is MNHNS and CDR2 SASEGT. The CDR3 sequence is CASTQDSPYEQYF. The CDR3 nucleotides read TGTGCCAGCACCCAAGACAGTCCCTACGAGCAGTACTTC.

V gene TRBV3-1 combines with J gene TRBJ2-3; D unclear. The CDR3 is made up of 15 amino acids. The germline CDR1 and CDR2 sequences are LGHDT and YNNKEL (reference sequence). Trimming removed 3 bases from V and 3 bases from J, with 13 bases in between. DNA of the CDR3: TGTGCCAGCAGCCAGGACGGTGGAGTGACAGATACGCAGTATTTT. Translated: CASSQDGGVTDTQYF.

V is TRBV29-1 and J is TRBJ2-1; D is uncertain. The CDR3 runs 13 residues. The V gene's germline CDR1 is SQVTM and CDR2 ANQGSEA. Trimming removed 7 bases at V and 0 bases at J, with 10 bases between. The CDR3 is CSGRLYSYNEQFF. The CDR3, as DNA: TGCAGCGGACGACTGTACTCCTACAATGAGCAGTTCTTC.

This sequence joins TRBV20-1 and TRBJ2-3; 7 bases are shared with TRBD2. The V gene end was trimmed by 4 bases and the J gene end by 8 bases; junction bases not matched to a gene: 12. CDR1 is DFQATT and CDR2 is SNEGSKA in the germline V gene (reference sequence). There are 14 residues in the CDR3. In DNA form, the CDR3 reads TGCAGTGCTATGTGGCGGAGCCAGCGGGGTACGCAGTATTTT. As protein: CSAMWRSQRGTQYF.